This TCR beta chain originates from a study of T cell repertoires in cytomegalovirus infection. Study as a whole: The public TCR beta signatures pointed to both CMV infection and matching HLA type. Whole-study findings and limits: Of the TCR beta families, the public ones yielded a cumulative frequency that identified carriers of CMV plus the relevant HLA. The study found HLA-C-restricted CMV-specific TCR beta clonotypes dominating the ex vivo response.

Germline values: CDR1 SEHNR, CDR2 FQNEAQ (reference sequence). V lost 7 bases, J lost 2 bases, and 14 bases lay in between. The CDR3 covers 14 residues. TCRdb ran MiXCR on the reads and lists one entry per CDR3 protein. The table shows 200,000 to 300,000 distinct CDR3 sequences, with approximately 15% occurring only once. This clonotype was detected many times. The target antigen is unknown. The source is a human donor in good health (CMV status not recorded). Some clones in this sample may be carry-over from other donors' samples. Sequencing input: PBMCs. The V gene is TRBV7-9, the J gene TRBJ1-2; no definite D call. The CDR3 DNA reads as TGTGCCAGCACCCCTGCCGGCGGAAACTATGGCTACACCTTC. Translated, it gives CASTPAGGNYGYTF.